This TCR beta chain was observed in a study of T cells in localized non-small cell lung cancer. Remarks on this clone: Its antigen is as yet unknown.

Assay: immunoSEQ multiplex PCR; the TCRdb copy retains only in-frame clones and omits some. Of 50,000 to 60,000 clones in the sample, around nine tenths were seen once. Overall study results and limits: Adjacent lung tissue had a median roughly 55 of the top 100 clones found in the tumor.

The ends were cut back, 5 bases at V and 7 bases at J, with 12 bases in the middle. The CDR3 is 12 amino acids. Looked up from germline, CDR1 is MNHEY and CDR2 is SMNVEV (reference sequence). The sequenced sample was PBMCs, obtained before any cancer treatment. The J gene is TRBJ2-7, the V gene TRBV27; a possible D gene is TRBD1 (6 bases). The receptor's source is a female donor with stage II lung adenocarcinoma. Here the CDR3 DNA reads TGTGCCAGCAGTACCACTCAGGGGGAGCAGTACTTC. Residues: CASSTTQGEQYF.